This T cell receptor beta chain was captured in a study of cytomegalovirus exposure and HLA in healthy donors. PCR was performed using 60 Vbeta and 13 Jbeta primers. Libraries were prepared by immunoSEQ multiplex PCR; TCRdb keeps only in-frame clonotypes and omits some of them. Seen here are approximately 80,000 clones, around 70% observed once, and the top ten hold 20% to 25%. V lost 5 bases, J lost 2 bases, and 18 bases lay in between. From germline, CDR1 is MNHEY and CDR2 SMNVEV (reference sequence). The CDR3 spans 16 residues. Sequenced material: PBMCs. The genes are TRBV27 and TRBJ1-2; D gene unclear. The receptor's source is a man aged 25-45 years in good health and CMV-seropositive. CDR3 nucleotide sequence: TGTGCCAGCAGTCCCTTGGGCCTTTATGGGAACTATGGCTACACCTTC. It is translated as CASSPLGLYGNYGYTF.